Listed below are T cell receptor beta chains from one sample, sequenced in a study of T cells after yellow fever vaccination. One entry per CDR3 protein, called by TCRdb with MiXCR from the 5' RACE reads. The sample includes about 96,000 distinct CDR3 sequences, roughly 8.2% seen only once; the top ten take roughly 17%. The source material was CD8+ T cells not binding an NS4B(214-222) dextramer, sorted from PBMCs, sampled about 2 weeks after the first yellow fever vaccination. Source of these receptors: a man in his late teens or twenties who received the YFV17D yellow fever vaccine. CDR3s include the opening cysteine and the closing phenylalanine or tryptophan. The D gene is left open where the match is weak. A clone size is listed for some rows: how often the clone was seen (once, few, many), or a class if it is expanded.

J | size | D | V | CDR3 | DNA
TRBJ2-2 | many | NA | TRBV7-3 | CASSLIPGELFF | TGTGCCAGCAGCTTAATTCCCGGGGAGCTGTTTTTT
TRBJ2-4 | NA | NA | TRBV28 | CASSSELRGLLAKNIQYF | TGTGCCAGCAGTTCCGAACTCCGGGGCCTCCTAGCCAAAAACATTCAGTACTTC
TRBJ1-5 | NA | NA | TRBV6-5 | CASSYGAGEQPQHF | TGTGCCAGCAGTTACGGGGCGGGCGAGCAGCCCCAGCATTTT
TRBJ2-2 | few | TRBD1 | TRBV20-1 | CSATPGTGTGELFF | TGCAGTGCTACCCCCGGGACAGGAACCGGGGAGCTGTTTTTT
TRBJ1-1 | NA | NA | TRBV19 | CASSISSGYDTEAFF | TGTGCCAGTAGTATTTCGTCGGGTTACGACACTGAAGCTTTCTTT
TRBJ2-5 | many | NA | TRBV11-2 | CASSPRGNPGETQYF | TGTGCCAGCAGCCCCAGAGGGAACCCCGGAGAGACCCAGTACTTC
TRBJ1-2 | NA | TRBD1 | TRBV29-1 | CSARTGSGDGYTF | TGCAGCGCCAGGACAGGCTCGGGGGACGGCTACACCTTC
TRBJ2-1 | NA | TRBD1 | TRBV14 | CASSSFSGTGDYEQFF | TGTGCCAGCAGCTCCTTCTCCGGGACAGGGGACTATGAGCAGTTCTTC
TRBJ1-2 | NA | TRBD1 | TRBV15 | CATSRHRDRAIQYGYTF | TGTGCCACCAGCAGACACCGGGACAGGGCGATCCAGTATGGCTACACCTTC
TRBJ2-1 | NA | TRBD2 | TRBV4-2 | CGSRESTAGEYGEQFF | TGTGGCAGCAGAGAAAGCACAGCGGGGGAGTACGGTGAGCAGTTCTTC
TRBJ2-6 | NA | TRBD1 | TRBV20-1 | CSAGQGLYSGANVLTF | TGCAGTGCCGGACAGGGTCTATACTCTGGGGCCAACGTCCTGACTTTC
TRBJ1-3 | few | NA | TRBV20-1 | CSASGAGPGNTIYF | TGCAGTGCTTCGGGGGCGGGGCCTGGAAACACCATATATTTT
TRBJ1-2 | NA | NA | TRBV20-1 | CRSMGPNYGYTF | TGCAGGTCAATGGGGCCAAACTATGGCTACACCTTC
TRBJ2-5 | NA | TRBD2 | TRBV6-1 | CASSKLAGGETQYF | TGTGCCAGCAGCAAACTAGCGGGGGGAGAGACCCAGTACTTC
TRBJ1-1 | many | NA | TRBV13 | CASSEGRGENTEAFF | TGTGCCAGCAGCGAAGGGAGGGGGGAGAACACTGAAGCTTTCTTT
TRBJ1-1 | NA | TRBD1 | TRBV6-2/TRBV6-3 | CASSQTGRTEAFF | TGTGCCAGCAGCCAGACAGGGAGAACTGAAGCTTTCTTT
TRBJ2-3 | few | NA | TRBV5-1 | CASSLWRPDTQYF | TGCGCCAGCAGCTTGTGGCGGCCAGATACGCAGTATTTT
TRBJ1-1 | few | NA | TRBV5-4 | CASSLDGTGESEAFF | TGTGCCAGCAGCTTGGATGGGACGGGGGAATCTGAAGCTTTCTTT
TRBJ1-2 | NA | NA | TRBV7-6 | CASRLEGRYGYTF | TGTGCCAGCAGGTTAGAAGGACGGTATGGCTACACCTTC
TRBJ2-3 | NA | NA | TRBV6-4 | CASSPRGSSTDTQYF | TGTGCCAGCAGCCCCCGGGGGTCTAGCACAGATACGCAGTATTTT
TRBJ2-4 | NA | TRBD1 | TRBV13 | CASSTGQGRDIQYF | TGTGCCAGCAGCACGGGACAGGGGCGAGACATTCAGTACTTC
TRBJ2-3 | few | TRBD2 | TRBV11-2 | CASSLGPGAGGTDTQYF | TGTGCCAGCAGCTTAGGGCCGGGAGCGGGGGGCACAGATACGCAGTATTTT